One sample yielded the 3 T cell receptor beta chains listed below, sequenced in a study of ipilimumab plus nivolumab after autologous stem cell transplantation. Sequenced by immunoSEQ multiplex PCR; TCRdb stores in-frame clones only, minus some. In the table there are some 15,000 clones, over 70% of which are singletons. Sequences were derived from PBMCs, sampled in a trial of ipilimumab plus nivolumab as post-transplant consolidation. The receptors here all came from a male donor with diffuse large B-cell lymphoma.

In regard to this clone: At one end, the junction sequence differs from germline, possibly due to a read error. The chain employs TRBV7-8 and TRBJ1-4, with D maybe TRBD1 (6 bases). CDR3 size: 15 residues. Looked up from germline, CDR1 is SGHVS and CDR2 is FQNEAQ. This CDR3 reads CASTLGGPTNEKLFF. The CDR3 DNA reads TGTGCCAGCACCTTAGGGGGTCCAACTAATGAAAAACTGTTTTTT. Full variable domain (missing parts from reference TRBV7-8 and TRBJ1-4): GAGVSQSPRYKVAKRGQDVALRCDPISGHVSLFWYQQALGQGPEFLTYFQNEAQLDKSGLPSDRFFAERPEGSVSTLKIQRTQQEDSAVYLCASTLGGPTNEKLFFGSGTQLSVL.

V usage is TRBV30 and J usage is TRBJ1-6; 8 nucleotides line up with TRBD1. Germline V gene data show CDR1 as GTSNPN and CDR2 as SVGIG (reference sequence). Losses at the gene ends were 3 bases for V and 4 bases for J; bases not matched to a gene: 14. This CDR3 has 18 amino acids. The CDR3 nucleotides are TGTGCCTGGAGCCGAAGGATGACAGGGGAGCATTATAATTCACCCCTCCACTTT. Translated: CAWSRRMTGEHYNSPLHF.

The chain uses TRBV5-5 and TRBJ2-2; D remains ambiguous. Trimming removed 1 base at V and 5 bases at J, with 6 bases between. Germline-derived CDR1 and CDR2 are SGHKS and YYEKEE (reference sequence). The CDR3 has 13 amino acids. This chain's CDR3 is CASSLKGTGELFF. As DNA, the CDR3 is TGTGCCAGCAGCTTGAAGGGTACCGGGGAGCTGTTTTTT. The whole variable domain, filled in from reference TRBV5-5 and TRBJ2-2, reads DAGVTQSPTHLIKTRGQQVTLRCSPISGHKSVSWYQQVLGQGPQFIFQYYEKEERGRGNFPDRFSARQFPNYSSELNVNALLLGDSALYLCASSLKGTGELFFGEGSRLTVL.